This T cell receptor beta chain originates from a study of a mutant IDH1 vaccine in newly diagnosed glioma. Across the study: Vaccine dosing followed radiotherapy by 4-6 weeks, or accompanied temozolomide cycles. Study-level points and caveats: Pseudoprogression seemed unrelated to changes in top peripheral T cell clonotypes.

This CDR3 has 15 amino acids. V dropped 1 base and J dropped 8; count of bases not matched to a gene: 5. Germline V lookup: CDR1 LGHNA, CDR2 YSLEER. In regard to this clone: Its antigen is as yet unknown.

Time point reported: week 5, during vaccination. Doses comprised 300 ug of mutant IDH1 20-mer peptide each, plus topical imiquimod. New WHO grade 3 or 4 astrocytomas that were IDH1-mutant and ATRX-lost occurred in the donors. Produced via immunoSEQ multiplex PCR; TCRdb's table is partial and in-frame only. The table includes roughly 42,000 clones, approximately 83% detected once. Sequencing used PBMCs, obtained from a glioma patient whose treatment included an IDH1 peptide vaccine. The sequence came from a man aged 35-49 years with glioma. The gene calls are TRBV4-3 and TRBJ1-4, with 9 bases matching TRBD1. Here the CDR3 reads CASSQGDRVSEKLFF. In nucleotides, the CDR3 is TGCGCCAGCAGCCAAGGGGACAGGGTGTCCGAAAAACTGTTTTTT.